These 26 T cell receptor beta chains were all obtained from the same sample, sequenced in a study of T-cell reconstitution after alpha-beta-depleted transplantation in children. Construction of the TCRbeta library involved unique molecular identifiers. Via MiXCR, TCRdb re-called the PCR reads, giving one row per CDR3 protein. The table includes 150,000 to 250,000 distinct CDR3 sequences, 6.3% detected once. The sample consisted of PBMCs, taken before TCRalphabeta/CD19-depleted stem cell transplant. Receptors were obtained from a girl under three years old with combined immunodeficiency, due to receive a stem cell transplant.

This clonotype has a count of ten or more. The chain joins TRBV2 to TRBJ2-7; no reliable D call. Trimming stripped 6 bases from V and 5 bases from J, with 14 bases between. The CDR3 covers 13 residues. Germline values: CDR1 SNHLY, CDR2 FYNNEI. The CDR3 sequence: CASSLGPYDEQYF. The CDR3 DNA reads TGTGCCAGCAGCCTTGGACCCTACGACGAGCAGTACTTC. The entire variable domain, with the rest obtained from reference TRBV2 and TRBJ2-7, is as follows: EPEVTQTPSHQVTQMGQEVILRCVPISNHLYFYWYRQILGQKVEFLVSFYNNEISEKSEIFDDQFSVERPDGSNFTLKIRSTKLEDSAMYFCASSLGPYDEQYFGPGTRLTVT.

At least ten counts were recorded for this clonotype. V usage is TRBV12-3 or TRBV12-4 and J usage is TRBJ2-3; D uncertain. The V end was cut by 6 bases, the J end by 1 base, with 14 bases between. CDR3 length: 15 amino acids. In nucleotides, the CDR3 is TGTGCCAGCAGCCCCGATGAGCCGGGCACAGATACGCAGTATTTT. Its protein product is CASSPDEPGTDTQYF.

This clonotype has a count of ten or more. The V and J genes are TRBV11-1 and TRBJ2-1; 9 bases fit TRBD2. CDR3 length equals 19 residues. Trimming took 3 bases from V and 4 from J; bases not matched to a gene: 16. CDR1 SGHAT and CDR2 FQDESV come from the germline V gene (reference sequence). This chain's CDR3 is CASSLNRLAGPKLYNEQFF. CDR3 coding DNA: TGTGCCAGCAGCTTGAATCGTCTAGCGGGGCCGAAACTATACAATGAGCAGTTCTTC.

This clonotype has more than one count but fewer than ten. The chain uses TRBV12-5 and TRBJ2-7; 8 bases align to TRBD2. CDR3 length equals 20 residues. The J segment lost 1 base and the V segment lost 5 bases, leaving 22 bases of the junction unmatched. Germline assignment: CDR1 LGHNT and CDR2 FRNRAP. CDR3 DNA sequence: TGTGCTAGTGGTCCCACATTAAGGGGCAGTGGCGGGGGGATTTCCTACGAGCAGTACTTC. Translation gives CASGPTLRGSGGGISYEQYF.

This clonotype was found a few times. The chain links TRBV28 to TRBJ2-3; 12 bases are a match to TRBD2. Trimming cost V 8 bases and J 6 bases; bases outside gene matches: 27. CDR3 length: 21 residues. Germline CDR1 reads MDHEN; CDR2 reads SYDVKM. The CDR3 loop is CASSRPGQGRASGGALDTQYF. In nucleotides, the CDR3 is TGTGCCAGCTCCCGACCGGGACAGGGCCGGGCTAGCGGGGGGGCTCTCGATACGCAGTATTTT.

This clonotype was detected many times. The chain combines TRBV28 with TRBJ1-4; D gene ambiguous. The CDR3 has 13 residues. V shed 3 bases and J shed 8 bases, with 10 bases lying between them. Per germline, CDR1 MDHEN and CDR2 SYDVKM. The CDR3, as DNA: TGTGCCAGCAGTTTCCCCGGGTGGGAAAAACTGTTTTTT. Translated, it gives CASSFPGWEKLFF. Variable domain in full (rest from reference TRBV28 and TRBJ1-4): DVKVTQSSRYLVKRTGEKVFLECVQDMDHENMFWYRQDPGLGLRLIYFSYDVKMKEKGDIPEGYSVSREKKERFSLILESASTNQTSMYLCASSFPGWEKLFFGSGTQLSVL.

There are many counts of this clonotype. The chain joins TRBV11-2 to TRBJ1-5; the D is unclear. Trimming took off 1 base at V and 1 base at J, with 17 bases between the two ends. This CDR3 comprises 18 residues. The germline gives CDR1 SGHAT, CDR2 FQNNGV. CDR3 residues: CASSLVSFVGQSNQPQHF. CDR3 coding DNA: TGTGCCAGCAGCTTAGTCAGTTTCGTAGGGCAGAGCAATCAGCCCCAGCATTTT.

The rearrangement joins TRBV7-3 to TRBJ2-7; no definite D call. The germline V gene has CDR1 SGHTA and CDR2 FQGTGA. The CDR3 sequence is 16 residues long. Trimming removed 1 base from V and 0 bases from J, with 13 bases in between. In DNA, the CDR3 is TGTGCCAGCAGCTTAAACGGCGGAATTTCCTCCTACGAGCAGTACTTC. Its translation: CASSLNGGISSYEQYF. Using reference TRBV7-3 and TRBJ2-7 for the parts outside the CDR3, the full variable domain is GAGVSQTPSNKVTEKGKYVELRCDPISGHTALYWYRQSLGQGPEFLIYFQGTGAADDSGLPNDRFFAVRPEGSVSTLKIQRTERGDSAVYLCASSLNGGISSYEQYFGPGTRLTVT.

This clonotype was seen a handful of times. V usage is TRBV7-9 and J usage is TRBJ2-1; TRBD2 matches 10 bases. This CDR3 comprises 15 residues. Germline-derived CDR1 and CDR2 are SEHNR and FQNEAQ (reference sequence). V trimming: 1 base; J trimming: 4 bases; junction bases outside the gene matches: 1. The CDR3, as DNA: TGTGCCAGCAGCTTAGTTAGCGGGGGGTACAATGAGCAGTTCTTC. This codes for CASSLVSGGYNEQFF.

The chain recombines TRBV7-2 with TRBJ1-5; a weak D match, TRBD1 (5 bases). Germline values: CDR1 SGHTA, CDR2 FQGNSA. Deletions cut 4 bases from V and 7 bases from J, with 17 bases between. The CDR3 totals 15 residues. The DNA of the CDR3 is TGTGCCAGCAGCTGGGGACCGCTCAGCGGGCAGCCCCAGCATTTT. It is translated as CASSWGPLSGQPQHF.

The sample holds a few counts of this clonotype. CDR3 in amino acids: CASSPSDRQFF. In DNA, the CDR3 is TGTGCCAGCAGCCCGTCGGACAGGCAGTTCTTC. The V and J genes are TRBV7-9 and TRBJ2-1; TRBD1 is a possible D gene (6 bases). V lost 5 bases to trimming and J lost 12 bases, with 11 bases between them. There are 11 residues in the CDR3. The V gene's germline CDR1 is SEHNR and CDR2 FQNEAQ (reference sequence).

This clonotype was counted many times. V gene TRBV20-1 combines with J gene TRBJ2-1, with D uncertain. Trimming took off 0 bases at V and 6 bases at J, with 9 bases between the two ends. The CDR3 sequence is 13 residues long. Germline V gene sequence: CDR1 DFQATT, CDR2 SNEGSKA (reference sequence). CDR3 sequence: CSARDWHSNEQFF. CDR3 sequence (DNA): TGCAGTGCTAGAGATTGGCACTCCAATGAGCAGTTCTTC.

On this clonotype itself: A much larger clone differs by one base, so this may be a read error. The CDR3 does not close with the conserved phenylalanine or tryptophan, likely indicating a read error. V usage is TRBV4-3 and J usage is TRBJ2-1, with D hard to call. CDR3 length: 16 amino acids. With 4 bases removed from V and 2 bases from J, the gap between germline ends came to 15 bases. Per germline, CDR1 LGHNA and CDR2 YSLEER. The CDR3 protein is CASSLFYAETYNEQFC. CDR3 nucleotides: TGCGCCAGCAGCCTTTTTTATGCGGAGACCTACAATGAGCAGTTCTGC.

Many counts were recorded for this clonotype. The rearrangement joins TRBV6-2 or TRBV6-3 to TRBJ1-1; possibly TRBD1 for D (5 bases). This CDR3 has 13 amino acids. Looked up from germline, CDR1 is MNHEY and CDR2 is SVGEGT. The V and J ends lost 0 bases and 6 bases respectively, with 8 bases between them. Here the CDR3 DNA reads TGTGCCAGCAGTTACTCGGGGGGTGCTGAAGCTTTCTTT. This codes for CASSYSGGAEAFF.

There are many counts of this clonotype. This sequence joins TRBV20-1 and TRBJ1-1; TRBD1 is a possible D gene (5 bases). Germline V gene data show CDR1 as DFQATT and CDR2 as SNEGSKA (reference sequence). There are 13 residues in the CDR3. The V end lost 3 bases, the J end lost 0 bases, and 8 bases lay between the germline ends. Here the CDR3 DNA reads TGCAGTGCTAGGGACACCTTGAACACTGAAGCTTTCTTT. This gives the protein CSARDTLNTEAFF.

There are many counts of this clonotype. V usage is TRBV4-2 and J usage is TRBJ2-1, with D perhaps matching TRBD2 (5 bases). Between the trimmed V and J ends, which lost 0 bases and 2 bases, there was a span of 11 bases. Germline CDR1 reads LGHNA; CDR2 reads YNFKEQ. There are 16 residues in the CDR3. The DNA for the CDR3 is TGTGCCAGCAGCCAAGATTACGAACTAGCCTACAATGAGCAGTTCTTC. Amino acid sequence: CASSQDYELAYNEQFF.

In its sample, this clonotype was seen many times. An end of the junction does not agree with germline; a read error may underlie this. The chain has TRBV12-3 or TRBV12-4 and TRBJ2-7, with a possible D match to TRBD1 (6 bases). The CDR3 loop spans 14 amino acids. The CDR3 DNA reads TGTGCCAGCAGCTTAGCTGGGGGCGCCTACGAGCAGTACTTC. This encodes CASSLAGGAYEQYF.

This clonotype came up many times. This sequence joins TRBV12-3 or TRBV12-4 and TRBJ2-1, with D tentatively TRBD1 or TRBD2 (5 bases each). V lost 5 bases, J lost 0 bases, and 14 bases lay in between. The CDR3 covers 16 residues. The CDR3: CASSRLGDHSYNEQFF. The CDR3 bases are TGTGCCAGCAGTCGGTTAGGGGACCACTCCTACAATGAGCAGTTCTTC.

This clonotype occurred many times. V and J are TRBV12-3 or TRBV12-4 and TRBJ2-1; D gene uncertain. V lost 6 bases and J lost 0, with 12 bases in between. The CDR3 has 15 amino acids. The chain's CDR3 is CASSSSPFSYNEQFF. DNA for the CDR3: TGTGCCAGCAGCTCCTCTCCCTTCTCCTACAATGAGCAGTTCTTC.

This clonotype was picked up many times. V and J are TRBV7-3 and TRBJ1-6, with 11 bases matching TRBD1. CDR3 length equals 15 residues. CDR1 is SGHTA and CDR2 is FQGTGA in the germline V gene. V trimming: 3 bases; J trimming: 10 bases; junction bases outside the gene matches: 5. CDR3 in amino acids: CASSFTGTGGSPLHF. CDR3 bases: TGTGCCAGCAGCTTTACCGGGACAGGGGGGTCACCCCTCCACTTT.

Many counts were recorded for this clonotype. The chain couples TRBV24-1 to TRBJ1-5; D possibly corresponds to TRBD1 (6 bases). Germline lookup yields CDR1 KGHDR and CDR2 SFDVKD. V dropped 6 bases and J dropped 4 bases, with 12 bases sitting between them. The CDR3 has 14 amino acids. The CDR3 protein is CATSRAGVNQPQHF. Written as DNA, the CDR3 is TGTGCCACCAGTAGGGCAGGGGTTAATCAGCCCCAGCATTTT.

This clonotype was seen more than once but under ten times. The chain carries TRBV12-3 or TRBV12-4 and TRBJ2-5; TRBD1 matches 7 bases. With 5 bases clipped from V and 7 bases from J, the junction kept 13 bases outside the gene matches. This CDR3 contains 15 residues. CDR3 DNA: TGTGCCAGCAGTCGAGGTCAACAGGGGTGGTGGACCCAGTACTTC. It translates to CASSRGQQGWWTQYF.

This clonotype has at least ten counts. The rearrangement joins TRBV5-1 to TRBJ2-2; possible D gene TRBD1, 5 bases. Per the germline V gene, CDR1 is SGHRS and CDR2 is YFSETQ. The V gene lost 0 bases and the J gene lost 4 bases, with 7 bases spanning the gap. This CDR3 is 14 amino acids long. The CDR3 coding sequence is TGCGCCAGCAGCTTGGGACAGCTCACCGGGGAGCTGTTTTTT. Its protein product is CASSLGQLTGELFF.

This clonotype was detected many times. This chain joins TRBV6-5 and TRBJ2-1; unclear D gene. This CDR3 is built from 16 residues. Germline CDR1 MNHEY, CDR2 SVGAGI. V was cut by 0 bases and J by 4 bases, with 13 bases left in between. In nucleotides, the CDR3 is TGTGCCAGCAGTTACTCACTTGAGAGTCGGTACAATGAGCAGTTCTTC. It translates to CASSYSLESRYNEQFF.

This clonotype was counted at least ten times. The chain couples TRBV7-2 to TRBJ2-7; TRBD2 aligns across 14 bases. Germline assignment: CDR1 SGHTA and CDR2 FQGNSA. This CDR3 spans 19 amino acids. Trimming cost V 5 bases and J 3 bases; bases outside gene matches: 15. The CDR3 nucleotides are TGTGCCAGCAGCCCGAAAGCGGGACTAGCGGGAGCGATTAACTACGAGCAGTACTTC. Amino acid sequence: CASSPKAGLAGAINYEQYF.

The sample holds many counts of this clonotype. The chain recombines TRBV24-1 with TRBJ2-1; D uncertain. The germline V gene encodes CDR1 KGHDR and CDR2 SFDVKD. The CDR3 spans 13 residues. Trimming stripped 4 bases from V and 9 bases from J, with 12 bases between. In DNA form, the CDR3 reads TGTGCCACCAGTGAATCTAGTTTAGGTGAGCAGTTCTTC. Translation gives CATSESSLGEQFF.